This T cell receptor beta chain was recorded in a study of blood T cell repertoires in COVID-19. Study-level background: T cells, B-cell-depleted T cells, or PBMCs provided the cDNA or gDNA that served as material.

The CDR3 runs to 21 residues. Per germline, CDR1 SGHDN and CDR2 FVKESK. After removal of 2 bases from V and 6 bases from J, the junction contained 27 bases not matched to a gene. Patients in Seattle were enrolled during active infection, then followed longitudinally. Original methodology: Estimation of nucleated cell counts relied on the amplification of reference gene primers. Libraries were prepared by immunoSEQ multiplex PCR; TCRdb keeps only in-frame clonotypes and omits some of them. Clone size and the V and J calls come from that table; the DNA yielded D and trimming. The repertoire consists of roughly 250,000 clones, with 80% to 85% occurring once and the leading ten covering approximately 14%.

The clonotype was recovered from a person aged 65-85 years with COVID-19, enrolled during active disease. Sequencing was done on a sample of peripheral blood. The rearrangement uses TRBV14 and TRBJ1-1, with 7 bases fitting TRBD1. CDR3 nucleotides: TGTGCCAGCAGCCAAAGGACAGGAATATCAATTAACCAGGCTGTTCTCGCTGAAGCTTTCTTT. Translation: CASSQRTGISINQAVLAEAFF.